Detailed here is one T cell receptor (beta chain). A much larger clone lies one base from this, so it may be a read error. Lacking the conserved final phenylalanine or tryptophan, this CDR3 likely reflects a read error. The trim removed 3 bases at V and 1 base at J, leaving 6 bases unmatched. Germline CDR1 and CDR2: LNHDA and SQIVND (reference sequence). There are 16 residues in the CDR3. One entry per CDR3 protein, called by TCRdb with MiXCR from the multiplex PCR reads. The table records 130,000 or so distinct CDR3 sequences, about 22% of them present only once. The sample is drawn from a study of breast tumors, draining lymph nodes, adjacent tissues. The lymph nodes were axillary draining lymph nodes from breast cancer patients.

The TCR was taken from a female donor with breast cancer. Some clones in this sample may be carry-over from other donors' samples. Sequenced sample: axillary lymph node tissue. V gene TRBV19 combines with J gene TRBJ2-5; 9 nucleotides align to TRBD1. As DNA, the CDR3 is TGTGCCAGTAGTATGAGGGACAGGGTGGGCCAAGAGACCCAGTACCTC. This translates into CASSMRDRVGQETQYL.